The rows below give T cell receptor beta chains drawn from one sample of a study of metastatic and nonmetastatic thyroid tumors. TCRdb reanalyzed the PCR reads via MiXCR. This table holds about 20,000 clones, about 11% found once. Sample: blood. These receptors all stem from a female donor with papillary thyroid cancer or a benign thyroid nodule (not recorded which). Some clones in this sample may be carry-over from other donors' samples. Both conserved end residues are part of each CDR3. D genes are given only for firm matches. Clone size, where shown, is once, few, many, or a class for clones that have expanded.

D gene	clone size	J gene	V gene	CDR3 DNA	CDR3 protein
.	many	TRBJ2-1	TRBV3-1	TGTGCCAGCAGCCAAGCGGGGTCCTACAATGAGCAGTTCTTC	CASSQAGSYNEQFF
.	many	TRBJ1-5	TRBV6-5	TGTGCCAGCAGTTACGGAATGGGGGGCGCCGGCAATCAGCCCCAGCATTTT	CASSYGMGGAGNQPQHF
.	many	TRBJ2-4	TRBV6-5	TGTGCCAGCAGTTACGGGGAGGAGACATTTCAGTACTTC	CASSYGEETFQYF
.	many	TRBJ1-6	TRBV7-2	TGTGCCAGCAGCCAGACAACCGGAACTTCACCCCTCCACTTT	CASSQTTGTSPLHF
.	few	TRBJ1-1	TRBV6-1	TGTGCCAGCACGGTCCGGCTTGTGGACACTGAAGCTTTCTTT	CASTVRLVDTEAFF
TRBD1	many	TRBJ2-1	TRBV30	TGTGCCTGGCACAGGGGGCGAGATGAGCAGTTCTTC	CAWHRGRDEQFF
.	many	TRBJ2-1	TRBV4-1	TGCGCCAGCAGTGGGGGGCGCAATGAGCAGTTCTTC	CASSGGRNEQFF
TRBD1	.	TRBJ2-7	TRBV6-1	TGTGCCAGCAAAGCTTCAGGACAGGGGGGAATTTACGAGCAGTACTTC	CASKASGQGGIYEQYF
.	many	TRBJ2-7	TRBV2	TGTGCCATTAAAAGGGGGATCGGGGCCTACGAGCAGTACTTC	CAIKRGIGAYEQYF
.	many	TRBJ2-3	TRBV6-4	TGTGCCAGCAGTGGTGGAGCGAGCACAGATACGCAGTATTTT	CASSGGASTDTQYF
TRBD1	few	TRBJ2-7	TRBV2	TGTGCCAGCAGAGAGGACAGGTTCTACGAGCAGTACTTC	CASREDRFYEQYF
.	.	TRBJ2-1	TRBV6-2/TRBV6-3	TGTGCCAGCAGAGCCCCGGGACCCCGTGGCGTTGAGCAGTTCTTC	CASRAPGPRGVEQFF
TRBD2	many	TRBJ2-3	TRBV25-1	TGTGCCAGCAGTGCCCAGACTAGCGTAAATAGCACAGATACGCAGTATTTT	CASSAQTSVNSTDTQYF
.	many	TRBJ1-1	TRBV20-1	TGCAGTGCTAGAGTTCGAGGGGGCACTGAAGCTTTCTTT	CSARVRGGTEAFF
TRBD2	few	TRBJ2-3	TRBV10-1	TGCGCCAGCAGTCCAGCGGGAGGGCCGGGCACAGATACGCAGTATTTT	CASSPAGGPGTDTQYF
TRBD1	many	TRBJ1-3	TRBV4-1	TGCGCCAGCAGCCAGGAAGACAGGGCCGGTAACACCATATATTTT	CASSQEDRAGNTIYF